The 6 T cell receptor beta chains listed next were all sequenced from one sample in a study of shared clonotypes between healthy human individuals. The table came from immunoSEQ multiplex PCR; TCRdb's copy has only in-frame clones and leaves some out. The sample lists about 2 million clones; about 94% were seen once. Naive CD8 cells lacked CD45RO and underwent positive selection for CCR7, leaving out terminally differentiated effector memory CD45RA+ cells. The sample consisted of naive CD8+ T cells sorted from blood. These receptors were collected from a man between 18 and 35 years old in good health.

The chain couples TRBV7-6 to TRBJ2-3, with D possibly matching TRBD1 (5 bases). The V and J ends lost 5 bases and 6 bases respectively, with 6 bases between them. The germline V gene has CDR1 SGHVS and CDR2 FNYEAQ. The CDR3 totals 11 residues. The CDR3 DNA is TGTGCCAGCAGCCAGGGCGATACGCAGTATTTT. Translating it yields CASSQGDTQYF. The variable domain in full, with the rest retrieved from reference TRBV7-6 and TRBJ2-3, is GAGVSQSPRYKVTKRGQDVALRCDPISGHVSLYWYRQALGQGPEFLTYFNYEAQQDKSGLPNDRFSAERPEGSISTLTIQRTEQRDSAMYRCASSQGDTQYFGPGTRLTVL.

V is TRBV19 and J is TRBJ1-6; D ambiguous. In germline, CDR1 is LNHDA, CDR2 SQIVND (reference sequence). V lost 0 bases, J lost 8 bases, and 5 bases lay in between. This CDR3 has 13 amino acids. CDR3 coding DNA: TGTGCCAGTAGTATAGAGGTAGATTCACCCCTCCACTTT. Translating gives CASSIEVDSPLHF.

The gene calls are TRBV12-5 and TRBJ1-5; 8 bases are shared with TRBD1. The CDR3 totals 15 residues. The V segment lost 2 bases and the J segment 4 bases; nucleotides outside the gene matches: 4. Germline CDR1 LGHNT, CDR2 FRNRAP. The DNA for the CDR3 is TGTGCTAGTGGTTTGTTGACAGGGGTAAATCAGCCCCAGCATTTT. Amino acid sequence: CASGLLTGVNQPQHF.

The chain couples TRBV19 to TRBJ1-4, with D possibly being TRBD1 (5 bases). This CDR3 has 12 residues. Germline CDR1 reads LNHDA; CDR2 reads SQIVND (reference sequence). Here the CDR3 DNA reads TGTGCGACTCGGGACCTCACTGAAAAACTGTTTTTT. Translated: CATRDLTEKLFF.

The chain uses TRBV25-1 and TRBJ1-1; 8 bases map to TRBD1. V was clipped by 4 bases and J by 1 base; unmatched bases: 2. The CDR3 is made up of 14 amino acids. Germline V lookup: CDR1 MGHDK, CDR2 SYGVNS. The CDR3 sequence is CASSVGTGNTEAFF. DNA of the CDR3: TGTGCCAGCAGTGTGGGGACAGGGAACACTGAAGCTTTCTTT.

The rearrangement joins TRBV9 to TRBJ1-3, with D possibly being TRBD1 (5 bases). V lost 0 bases and J 0 bases, leaving 13 bases between the germline ends. Germline CDR1 reads SGDLS; CDR2 reads YYNGEE. The CDR3 has 17 amino acids. The chain's CDR3 is CASSVGQLTGSGNTIYF. CDR3 sequence (DNA): TGTGCCAGCAGCGTAGGACAGCTCACCGGCTCTGGAAACACCATATATTTT.